This section outlines one T cell receptor (beta chain) sequence together with its context. No antigen is known for it. Blood DNA came from all available leukocytes, not a fixed cell number. Method: immunoSEQ multiplex PCR; TCRdb's copy keeps in-frame clones and lacks some. This table holds 40,000 to 45,000 clones, about 93% found once. V was pared by 0 bases and J by 8 bases, with 1 base of the junction left unmatched. Germline values: CDR1 MNHEY, CDR2 SMNVEV (reference sequence). The CDR3 length is 15 residues. The data were obtained in a study of human thymus T cells. Overall study findings and caveats: Thymic and blood repertoires appeared to carry a bias in their V and J gene usage.

The chain combines TRBV27 with TRBJ2-2, with 12 bases fitting TRBD2. This clonotype was sampled from a boy under three years old with a congenital heart defect but otherwise immunologically healthy. Sample: blood. CDR3 sequence reads: CASSLSGTSGGELFF. CDR3 nucleotide sequence: TGTGCCAGCAGTTTATCCGGGACTAGCGGGGGGGAGCTGTTTTTT.